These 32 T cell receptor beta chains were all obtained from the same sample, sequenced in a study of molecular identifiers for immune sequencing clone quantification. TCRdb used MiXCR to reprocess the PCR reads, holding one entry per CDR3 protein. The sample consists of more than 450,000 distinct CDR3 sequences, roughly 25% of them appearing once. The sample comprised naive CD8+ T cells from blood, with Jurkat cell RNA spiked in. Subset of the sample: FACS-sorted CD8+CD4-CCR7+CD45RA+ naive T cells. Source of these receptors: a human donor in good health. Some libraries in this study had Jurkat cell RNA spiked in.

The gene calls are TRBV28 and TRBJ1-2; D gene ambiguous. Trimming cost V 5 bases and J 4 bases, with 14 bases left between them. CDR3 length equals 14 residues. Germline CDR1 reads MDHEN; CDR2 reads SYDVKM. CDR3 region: CASSPLDGFYGYTF. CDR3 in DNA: TGTGCCAGCAGTCCTCTGGACGGATTCTATGGCTACACCTTC.

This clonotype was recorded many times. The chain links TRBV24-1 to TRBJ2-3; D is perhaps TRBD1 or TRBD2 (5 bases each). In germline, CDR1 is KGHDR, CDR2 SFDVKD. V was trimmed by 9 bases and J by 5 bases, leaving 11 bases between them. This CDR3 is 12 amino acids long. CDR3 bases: TGTGCCACCCGTGGGGCGGGAGATACGCAGTATTTT. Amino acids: CATRGAGDTQYF.

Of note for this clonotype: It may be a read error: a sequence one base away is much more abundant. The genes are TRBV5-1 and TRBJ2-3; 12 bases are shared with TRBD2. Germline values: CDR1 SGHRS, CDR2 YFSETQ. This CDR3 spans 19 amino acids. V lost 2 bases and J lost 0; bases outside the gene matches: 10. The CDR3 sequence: CASSFTGTSGWTSTDTQYF. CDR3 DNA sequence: TGCGCCAGCAGCTTCACCGGGACTAGCGGGTGGACTAGCACAGATACGCAGTATTTT.

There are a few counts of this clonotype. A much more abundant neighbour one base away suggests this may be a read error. The CDR3 DNA reads as TGTGCCAGCAGTTACGCCGCAGGGGCCTACGAGCAGTACTTC. It specifies CASSYAAGAYEQYF. The V call is TRBV6-6, the J call TRBJ2-7; TRBD1 might be the D (6 bases). Trimming left V 2 bases short and J 2 bases short, with 10 bases between. Germline-derived CDR1 and CDR2 are MNHNY and SVGAGI (reference sequence). The CDR3 has 14 amino acids.

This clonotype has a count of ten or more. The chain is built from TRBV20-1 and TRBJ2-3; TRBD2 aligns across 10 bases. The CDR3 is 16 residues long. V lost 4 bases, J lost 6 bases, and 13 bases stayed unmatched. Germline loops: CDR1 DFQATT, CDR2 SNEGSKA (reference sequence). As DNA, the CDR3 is TGCAGTGCTAAGTTGTCTAGCGGGAGAGATTGGGATACGCAGTATTTT. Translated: CSAKLSSGRDWDTQYF.

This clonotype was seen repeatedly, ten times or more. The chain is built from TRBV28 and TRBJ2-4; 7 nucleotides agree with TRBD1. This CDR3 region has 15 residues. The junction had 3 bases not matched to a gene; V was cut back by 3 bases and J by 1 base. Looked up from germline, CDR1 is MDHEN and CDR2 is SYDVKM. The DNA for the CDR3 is TGTGCCAGCAGTTTCAGGGGGTTCGCCAAAAACATTCAGTACTTC. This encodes CASSFRGFAKNIQYF. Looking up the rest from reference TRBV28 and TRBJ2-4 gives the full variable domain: DVKVTQSSRYLVKRTGEKVFLECVQDMDHENMFWYRQDPGLGLRLIYFSYDVKMKEKGDIPEGYSVSREKKERFSLILESASTNQTSMYLCASSFRGFAKNIQYFGAGTRLSVL.

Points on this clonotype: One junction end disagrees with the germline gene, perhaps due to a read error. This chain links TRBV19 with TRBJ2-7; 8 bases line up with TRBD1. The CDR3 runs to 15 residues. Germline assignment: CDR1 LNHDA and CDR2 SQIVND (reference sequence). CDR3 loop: CAGSIGQGVRYEQYF. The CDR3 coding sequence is TGTGCCGGTAGTATAGGACAGGGCGTCCGCTACGAGCAGTACTTC.

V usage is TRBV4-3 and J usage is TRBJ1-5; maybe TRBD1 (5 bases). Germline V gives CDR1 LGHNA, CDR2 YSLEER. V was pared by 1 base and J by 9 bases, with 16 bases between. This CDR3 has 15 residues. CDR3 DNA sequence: TGCGCCAGCAGCCAAGCCCGCCACGGCGGGGGGCCCCAGCATTTT. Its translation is CASSQARHGGGPQHF.

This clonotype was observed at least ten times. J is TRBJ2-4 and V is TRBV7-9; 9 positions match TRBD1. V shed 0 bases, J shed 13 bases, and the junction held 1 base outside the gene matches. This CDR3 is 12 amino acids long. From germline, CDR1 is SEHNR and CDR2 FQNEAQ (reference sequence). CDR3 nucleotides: TGTGCCAGCAGCTTAGCGGGACAGGGACAGTACTTC. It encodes CASSLAGQGQYF.

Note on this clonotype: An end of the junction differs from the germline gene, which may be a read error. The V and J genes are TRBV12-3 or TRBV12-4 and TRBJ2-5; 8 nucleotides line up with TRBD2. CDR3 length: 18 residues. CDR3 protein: CASGLAGLGVAGQETQYF. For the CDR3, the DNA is TGTGCCAGCGGTTTAGCCGGCTTAGGCGTAGCGGGGCAAGAGACCCAGTACTTC.

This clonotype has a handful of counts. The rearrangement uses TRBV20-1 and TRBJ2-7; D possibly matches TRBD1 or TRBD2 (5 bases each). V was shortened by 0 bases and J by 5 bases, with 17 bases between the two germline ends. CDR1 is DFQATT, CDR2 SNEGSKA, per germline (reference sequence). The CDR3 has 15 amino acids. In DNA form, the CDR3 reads TGCAGTGCTAGAGATGAGGGGCTTGTTCACGACGAGCAGTACTTC. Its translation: CSARDEGLVHDEQYF.

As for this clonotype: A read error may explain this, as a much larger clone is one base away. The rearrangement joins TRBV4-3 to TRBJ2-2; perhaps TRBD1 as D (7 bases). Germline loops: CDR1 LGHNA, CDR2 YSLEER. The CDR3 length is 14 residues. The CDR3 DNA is TGCGCCAGCAGGCGGGACAGATACACCGGGGGGCTGTTTTTT. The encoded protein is CASRRDRYTGGLFF.

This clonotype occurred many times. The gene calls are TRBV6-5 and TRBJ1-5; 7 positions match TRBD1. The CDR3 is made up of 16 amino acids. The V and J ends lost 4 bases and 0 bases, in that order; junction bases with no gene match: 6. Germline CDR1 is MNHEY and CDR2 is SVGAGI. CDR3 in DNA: TGTGCCAGCAGTTCGGGACAGAAATATAGCAATCAGCCCCAGCATTTT. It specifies CASSSGQKYSNQPQHF.

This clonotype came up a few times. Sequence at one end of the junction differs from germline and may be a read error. CDR3 sequence reads: CSARTSAYYGQYF. The CDR3, as DNA: TGCAGTGCTAGGACTAGCGCATACTACGGGCAGTACTTC. The V and J genes are TRBV20-1 and TRBJ2-7; 8 nucleotides match TRBD2. Germline-derived CDR1 and CDR2 are DFQATT and SNEGSKA (reference sequence). This CDR3 has 13 residues.

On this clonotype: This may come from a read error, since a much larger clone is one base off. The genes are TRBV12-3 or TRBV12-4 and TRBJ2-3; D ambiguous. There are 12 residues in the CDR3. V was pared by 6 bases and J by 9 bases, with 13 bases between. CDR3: CASSPGRATQYF. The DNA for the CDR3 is TGTGCCAGCAGCCCCGGCCGTGCGACGCAGTATTTT.

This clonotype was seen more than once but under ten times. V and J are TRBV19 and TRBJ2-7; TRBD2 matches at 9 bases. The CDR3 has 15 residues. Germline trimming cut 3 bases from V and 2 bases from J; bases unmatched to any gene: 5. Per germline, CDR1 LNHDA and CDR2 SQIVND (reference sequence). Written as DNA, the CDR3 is TGTGCCAGTAGTATGGAGACTAGCGGTGCCTACGAGCAGTACTTC. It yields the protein CASSMETSGAYEQYF.

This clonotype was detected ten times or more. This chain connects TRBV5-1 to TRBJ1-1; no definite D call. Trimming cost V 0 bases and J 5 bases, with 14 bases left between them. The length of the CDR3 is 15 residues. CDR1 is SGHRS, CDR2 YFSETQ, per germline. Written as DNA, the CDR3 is TGCGCCAGCAGCTTGGACCCGGGAACCCATACTGAAGCTTTCTTT. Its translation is CASSLDPGTHTEAFF.

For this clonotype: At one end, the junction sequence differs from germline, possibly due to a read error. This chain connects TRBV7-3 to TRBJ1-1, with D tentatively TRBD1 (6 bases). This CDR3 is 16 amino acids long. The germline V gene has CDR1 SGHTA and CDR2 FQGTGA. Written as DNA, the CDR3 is TGTGCCAGCCGCTTCCCTGGGGGGGCCCTGAACACTGAAGCTTTCTTT. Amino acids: CASRFPGGALNTEAFF.

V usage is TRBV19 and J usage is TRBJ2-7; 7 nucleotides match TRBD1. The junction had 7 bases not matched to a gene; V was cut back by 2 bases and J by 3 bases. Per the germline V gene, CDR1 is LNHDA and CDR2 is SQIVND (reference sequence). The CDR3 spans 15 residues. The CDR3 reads CASSILGQAIYEQYF. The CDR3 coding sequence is TGTGCCAGTAGTATACTAGGACAGGCGATCTACGAGCAGTACTTC.

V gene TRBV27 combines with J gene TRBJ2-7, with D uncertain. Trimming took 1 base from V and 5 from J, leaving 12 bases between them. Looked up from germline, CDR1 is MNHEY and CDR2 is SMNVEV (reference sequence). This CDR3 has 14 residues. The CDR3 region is CASSLWATRNEQYF. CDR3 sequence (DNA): TGTGCCAGCAGTTTATGGGCGACCAGGAACGAGCAGTACTTC.

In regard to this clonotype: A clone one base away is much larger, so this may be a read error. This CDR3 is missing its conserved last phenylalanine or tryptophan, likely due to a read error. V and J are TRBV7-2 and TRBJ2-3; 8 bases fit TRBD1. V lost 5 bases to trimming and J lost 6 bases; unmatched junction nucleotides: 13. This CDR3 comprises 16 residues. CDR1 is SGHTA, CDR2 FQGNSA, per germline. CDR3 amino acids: CASSQGQGAFIDTQYS. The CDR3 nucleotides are TGTGCCAGCAGCCAGGGCCAGGGGGCATTTATTGATACGCAGTATTCT.

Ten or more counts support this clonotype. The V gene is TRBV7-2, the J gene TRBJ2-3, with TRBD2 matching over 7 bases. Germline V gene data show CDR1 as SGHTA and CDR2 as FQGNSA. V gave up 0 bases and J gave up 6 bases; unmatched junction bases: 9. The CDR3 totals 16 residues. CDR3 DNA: TGTGCCAGCAGCTTAGCGTGGGTAGCGGGCTCCGATACGCAGTATTTT. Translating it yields CASSLAWVAGSDTQYF.

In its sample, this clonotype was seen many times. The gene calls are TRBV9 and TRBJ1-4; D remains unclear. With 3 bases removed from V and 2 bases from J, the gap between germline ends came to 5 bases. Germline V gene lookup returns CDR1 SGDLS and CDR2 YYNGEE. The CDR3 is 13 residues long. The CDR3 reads CASSGDTNEKLFF. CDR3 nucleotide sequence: TGTGCCAGCAGCGGAGACACTAATGAAAAACTGTTTTTT.

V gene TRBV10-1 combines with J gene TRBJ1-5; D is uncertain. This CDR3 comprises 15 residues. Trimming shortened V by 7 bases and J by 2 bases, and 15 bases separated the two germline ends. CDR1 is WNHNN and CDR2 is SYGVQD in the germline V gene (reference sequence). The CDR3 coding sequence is TGCGCCAGCATTCCTGGCTCCGTCGGCAATCAGCCCCAGCATTTT. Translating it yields CASIPGSVGNQPQHF.

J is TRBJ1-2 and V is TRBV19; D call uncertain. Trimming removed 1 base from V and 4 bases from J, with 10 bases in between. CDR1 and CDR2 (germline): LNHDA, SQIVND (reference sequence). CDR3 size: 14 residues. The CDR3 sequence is CASSIGFGTYGYTF. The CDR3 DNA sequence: TGTGCCAGTAGTATAGGGTTTGGAACCTATGGCTACACCTTC. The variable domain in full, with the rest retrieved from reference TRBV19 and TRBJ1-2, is DGGITQSPKYLFRKEGQNVTLSCEQNLNHDAMYWYRQDPGQGLRLIYYSQIVNDFQKGDIAEGYSVSREKKESFPLTVTSAQKNPTAFYLCASSIGFGTYGYTFGSGTRLTVV.

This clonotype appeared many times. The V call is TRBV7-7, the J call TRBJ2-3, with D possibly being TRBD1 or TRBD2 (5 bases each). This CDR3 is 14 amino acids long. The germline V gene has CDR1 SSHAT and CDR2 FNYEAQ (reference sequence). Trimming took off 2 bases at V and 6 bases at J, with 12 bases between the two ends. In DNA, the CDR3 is TGTGCCAGCAGCTTACGGGGACCCGACGATACGCAGTATTTT. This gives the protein CASSLRGPDDTQYF.

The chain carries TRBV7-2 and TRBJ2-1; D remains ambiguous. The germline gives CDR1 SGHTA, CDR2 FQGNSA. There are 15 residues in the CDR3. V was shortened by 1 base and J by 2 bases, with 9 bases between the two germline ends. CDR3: CASSLGPNAYNEQFF. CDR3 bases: TGTGCCAGCAGCTTAGGGCCGAACGCCTACAATGAGCAGTTCTTC.

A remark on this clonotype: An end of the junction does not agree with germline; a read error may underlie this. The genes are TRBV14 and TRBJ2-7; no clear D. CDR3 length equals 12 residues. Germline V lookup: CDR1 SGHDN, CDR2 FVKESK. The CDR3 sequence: CASGQEADEQYF. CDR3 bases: TGTGCCAGCGGCCAAGAGGCAGATGAGCAGTACTTC.

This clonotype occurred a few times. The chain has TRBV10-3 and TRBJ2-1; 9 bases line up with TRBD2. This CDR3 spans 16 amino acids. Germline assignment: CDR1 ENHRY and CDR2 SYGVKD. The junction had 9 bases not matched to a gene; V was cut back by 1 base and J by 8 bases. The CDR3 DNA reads TGTGCCATCAGTGAGTTCGGGACTAGCTTTTCACATGAGCAGTTCTTC. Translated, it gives CAISEFGTSFSHEQFF.

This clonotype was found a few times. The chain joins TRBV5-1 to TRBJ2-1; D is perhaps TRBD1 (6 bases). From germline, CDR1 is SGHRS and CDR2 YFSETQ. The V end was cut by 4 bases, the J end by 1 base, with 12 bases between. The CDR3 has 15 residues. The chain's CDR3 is CASSGPDSSYNEQFF. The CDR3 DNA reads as TGCGCCAGCAGCGGCCCGGACAGTTCCTACAATGAGCAGTTCTTC.

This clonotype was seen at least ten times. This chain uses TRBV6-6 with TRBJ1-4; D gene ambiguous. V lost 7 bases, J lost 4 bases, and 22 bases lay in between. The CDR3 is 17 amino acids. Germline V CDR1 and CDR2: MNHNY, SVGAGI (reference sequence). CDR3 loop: CASTDPSRAPSNEKLFF. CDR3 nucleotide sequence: TGTGCCAGCACGGACCCTTCAAGGGCTCCGAGTAATGAAAAACTGTTTTTT.

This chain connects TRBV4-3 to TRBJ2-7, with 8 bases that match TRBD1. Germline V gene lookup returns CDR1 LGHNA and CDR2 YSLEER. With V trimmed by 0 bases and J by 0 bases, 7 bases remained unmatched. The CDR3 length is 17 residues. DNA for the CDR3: TGCGCCAGCAGCCAAGATCTCACAGGGGGTGGCTCCTACGAGCAGTACTTC. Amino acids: CASSQDLTGGGSYEQYF.